A single sample is the source of the 2 T cell receptor beta chains below, sequenced in a study of cytomegalovirus exposure and HLA in healthy donors. Repertoires were generated with immunoSEQ multiplex PCR, while TCRdb's copy carries only in-frame clones and drops some. The sample lists some 130,000 clones, 70% to 90% occurring once. The sample was PBMCs. Source of these receptors: a woman aged 25 to 39 in good health and CMV-seronegative.

The chain combines TRBV10-1 with TRBJ1-5, with 8 bases lining up with TRBD1. Trimming removed 6 bases from V and 0 bases from J; junction bases left unmatched: 10. The CDR3 extends over 17 amino acids. Germline V CDR1 and CDR2: WNHNN, SYGVQD (reference sequence). The CDR3 nucleotides are TGCGCCAGCAGGGAACCAGGGGGCATGGTTAGCAATCAGCCCCAGCATTTT. Encoded protein: CASREPGGMVSNQPQHF.

V is TRBV13 and J is TRBJ1-2; D is ambiguous. Trimming took off 5 bases at V and 4 bases at J, with 11 bases between the two ends. CDR1 and CDR2 from the germline V gene are PRHDT and FYEKMQ (reference sequence). The CDR3 has 13 residues. The CDR3 loop reads CASSPGGLYGYTF. The CDR3 DNA is TGTGCCAGCAGCCCCGGAGGCCTCTATGGCTACACCTTC.